The 15 T cell receptor beta chains listed next were all sequenced from one sample in a study of T cell repertoires in cytomegalovirus infection. No antigen is known for these receptors. TCRdb reprocessed the reads via MiXCR and lists one record per CDR3 protein. The sample gives about 830,000 distinct CDR3 sequences, around a third of which show up once; under 15% is in the top ten. This sample comprised cultured CD8+ T cells from PBMCs, obtained from culture after CMV antigen stimulation. The receptor set was obtained from a human donor in good health (CMV status not recorded). Some clones in this sample may be carry-over from other donors' samples.

The V call is TRBV28, the J call TRBJ2-7; 7 nucleotides line up with TRBD1. Germline lookup yields CDR1 MDHEN and CDR2 SYDVKM. This CDR3 contains 16 residues. V was clipped by 2 bases and J by 4 bases; unmatched bases: 11. CDR3 sequence: CASSLGGGQDLYEQYV. CDR3 bases: TGTGCCAGCAGTTTAGGGGGCGGACAGGACTTGTACGAGCAGTACGTC.

This clonotype was seen a few times. V gene TRBV6-6 combines with J gene TRBJ2-3, with 7 bases that match TRBD2. Germline V gene data show CDR1 as MNHNY and CDR2 as SVGAGI (reference sequence). CDR3 size: 14 residues. Germline trimming cut 7 bases from V and 2 bases from J; bases unmatched to any gene: 6. DNA for the CDR3: TGTGCCAGCACTGGGCGGGGGAACACAGATACGCAGTATTTT. Encoded protein: CASTGRGNTDTQYF.

The chain employs TRBV19 and TRBJ1-1, with D uncertain. The germline V and J ends were trimmed by 7 bases and 2 bases, with 11 bases remaining between them. There are 13 residues in the CDR3. Per the germline V gene, CDR1 is LNHDA and CDR2 is SQIVND (reference sequence). CDR3 in DNA: TGTGCCAGTACCTTGGCAGTAAACACTGAAGCTTTCTTT. It specifies CASTLAVNTEAFF. Drawing the rest from reference TRBV19 and TRBJ1-1, the complete variable domain is DGGITQSPKYLFRKEGQNVTLSCEQNLNHDAMYWYRQDPGQGLRLIYYSQIVNDFQKGDIAEGYSVSREKKESFPLTVTSAQKNPTAFYLCASTLAVNTEAFFGQGTRLTVV.

This clonotype turned up a few times. The V and J genes are TRBV10-3 and TRBJ2-3; possible D gene TRBD1, 5 bases. Germline V lookup: CDR1 ENHRY, CDR2 SYGVKD. The CDR3 covers 12 residues. V lost 6 bases and J lost 2, with 6 bases in between. The CDR3 protein is CAIRTVTDTQYF. The CDR3 DNA is TGTGCCATCAGGACAGTCACAGATACGCAGTATTTT.

This clonotype was detected only once. The chain recombines TRBV9 with TRBJ2-7, with 10 bases lining up with TRBD2. After removal of 0 bases from V and 5 bases from J, the junction contained 5 bases not matched to a gene. The CDR3 spans 15 residues. The germline gives CDR1 SGDLS, CDR2 YYNGEE. CDR3 in amino acids: CASSVGGLAVDEQYF. DNA of the CDR3: TGTGCCAGCAGCGTAGGCGGACTAGCGGTAGACGAGCAGTACTTC.

This clonotype was recorded many times. This rearrangement joins TRBV7-2 to TRBJ2-1; the match to TRBD2 covers 10 bases. CDR1 SGHTA and CDR2 FQGNSA come from the germline V gene. V trimming: 3 bases; J trimming: 5 bases; junction bases outside the gene matches: 13. The CDR3 is 18 amino acids. CDR3 loop: CASSFRLAGAYSDNEQFF. Written as DNA, the CDR3 is TGTGCCAGCAGCTTTAGGCTAGCGGGGGCCTACAGTGACAATGAGCAGTTCTTC.

This clonotype was found a few times. The gene calls are TRBV27 and TRBJ2-2; D may be TRBD2 (6 bases). Deletions cut 7 bases from V and 4 bases from J, with 19 bases between. This CDR3 has 16 residues. Looked up from germline, CDR1 is MNHEY and CDR2 is SMNVEV (reference sequence). The CDR3 region is CASTKLGGLSTGELFF. CDR3 DNA sequence: TGTGCCAGCACCAAATTGGGGGGTCTAAGCACCGGGGAGCTGTTTTTT.

Many counts were recorded for this clonotype. This chain connects TRBV27 to TRBJ1-5, with D hard to call. V was shortened by 3 bases and J by 2 bases, with 8 bases between the two germline ends. The germline V gene has CDR1 MNHEY and CDR2 SMNVEV (reference sequence). CDR3 size: 14 residues. The CDR3 DNA follows: TGTGCCAGCAGTTTTCGTTTTGGCAATCAGCCCCAGCATTTT. This codes for CASSFRFGNQPQHF.

The chain uses TRBV7-2 and TRBJ1-3; maybe TRBD1 (6 bases). The V and J ends lost 5 bases and 4 bases respectively, with 15 bases between them. The CDR3 has 15 amino acids. Germline CDR1 SGHTA, CDR2 FQGNSA. For the CDR3, the DNA is TGTGCCAGCAGCATGGGCCAGGGGTGGGGAAACACCATATATTTT. Its translation is CASSMGQGWGNTIYF.

This chain joins TRBV4-1 and TRBJ2-3, with a weak D call TRBD2 (5 bases). CDR1 MGHRA and CDR2 YSYEKL come from the germline V gene. The length of the CDR3 is 16 residues. V was shortened by 0 bases and J by 1 base, with 11 bases between the two germline ends. DNA for the CDR3: TGCGCCAGCAGCCAAGAAAGGGTTAGCGGCACAGATACGCAGTATTTT. It yields the protein CASSQERVSGTDTQYF.

J is TRBJ2-3 and V is TRBV11-2, with unresolved D. Trimming stripped 0 bases from V and 7 bases from J, with 8 bases between. Looked up from germline, CDR1 is SGHAT and CDR2 is FQNNGV. CDR3 size: 13 residues. The CDR3 region is CASSLDGDHTQYF. The CDR3 DNA reads as TGTGCCAGCAGCTTAGATGGAGACCATACGCAGTATTTT.

The chain combines TRBV24-1 with TRBJ2-2; no firm D call. The V and J ends lost 4 bases and 0 bases respectively, with 5 bases between them. The CDR3 has 14 residues. The germline gives CDR1 KGHDR, CDR2 SFDVKD. DNA of the CDR3: TGTGCCACCAGTGACAGACCGAACACCGGGGAGCTGTTTTTT. Translation: CATSDRPNTGELFF.

In its sample, this clonotype was seen a few times. This rearrangement joins TRBV7-6 to TRBJ2-2; TRBD1 matches 7 bases. The germline V gene encodes CDR1 SGHVS and CDR2 FNYEAQ. CDR3 length: 17 residues. Trimming removed 4 bases from V and 7 bases from J; junction bases left unmatched: 15. The CDR3 DNA reads TGTGCCAGCAGCTCACCCTACCGGGACAGTCCTAGCGGGGAGCTGTTTTTT. This gives the protein CASSSPYRDSPSGELFF.

This chain joins TRBV7-4 and TRBJ2-5; 8 bases map to TRBD2. CDR1 and CDR2 from the germline V gene are SGHVT and SQSDAQ. Trimming at V came to 7 bases and at J to 1 base, leaving 5 bases not matched to a gene. The CDR3 is 14 residues long. CDR3 sequence (DNA): TGTGCCAGCAAAGGTAGCGGGGTCCAAGAGACCCAGTACTTC. It is translated as CASKGSGVQETQYF.

This chain connects TRBV6-8 to TRBJ1-2; D possibly corresponds to TRBD1 (6 bases). V was clipped by 4 bases and J by 1 base, with 16 bases between them. Germline V gene data show CDR1 as MNHGY and CDR2 as SAAAGT. The CDR3 contains 16 residues. The CDR3 DNA reads TGTGCCAGCAGTTTCTATAGCTCAGGGGATAACTATGGCTACACCTTC. Translating gives CASSFYSSGDNYGYTF.